A selection of T cell receptor beta chains follows, all from one sample in a study of a mutant IDH1 vaccine in newly diagnosed glioma. Produced via immunoSEQ multiplex PCR; TCRdb's table is partial and in-frame only. The data contain tens of thousands of clones, roughly 81% of them singletons. No antigen has been assigned to these receptors. The sample consisted of PBMCs, taken from a glioma patient whose treatment included an IDH1 peptide vaccine. These receptors all stem from a woman aged 40 to 50 with glioma. Some clones in this sample may be carry-over from other donors' samples. CDR3s include the opening cysteine and the closing phenylalanine or tryptophan. The order of the fields is clone size, J gene, V gene, D gene, CDR3 DNA, CDR3 protein. D genes are given only for firm matches. Clone size is given for some rows only: seen once, a few or many times, or a class if the clone is expanded.

>-|TRBJ1-6|TRBV4-2|-
TGTGCCAGCAGCCAAGGGGGGGCCTCGGGGAACGTACCCCTCCACTTT
CASSQGGASGNVPLHF
>-|TRBJ1-4|TRBV18|-
TGTGCCAGCTCACCACTCGCGCCAGAAAATAATGAAAAACTGTTTTTT
CASSPLAPENNEKLFF
>few|TRBJ1-2|TRBV7-2|-
TGTGCCAGCAGCTTAGGTTCAGGGGTCTATGGCTACACCTTC
CASSLGSGVYGYTF
>once|TRBJ2-7|TRBV5-5|-
TGTGCCAGCAGCTACGGAGGGATCTCCTACGAGCAGTACTTC
CASSYGGISYEQYF
>once|TRBJ2-7|TRBV6-5|TRBD2
TGTGCCAGCAGTTACGAGGAGCGGGGGGCTAACGAGCAGTACTTC
CASSYEERGANEQYF
>-|TRBJ2-1|TRBV14|-
TGTGCCAGCAGCCATATTCCCCACGCCGGATACAATGAGCAGTTCTTC
CASSHIPHAGYNEQFF
>-|TRBJ2-7|TRBV6-1|TRBD2
TGTGCCAGCAGCGCGGGGACTAGCGGGGGTGTCGAGCAGTACTTC
CASSAGTSGGVEQYF
>few|TRBJ1-1|TRBV29-1|-
TGCAGCGGCCTCAGTGGGTTCGGGACTGAAGCTTTCTTT
CSGLSGFGTEAFF
>once|TRBJ1-3|TRBV10-3|-
TGTGCCATCAGTGAGTCGACAGGAATTAGGAACACCATATATTTT
CAISESTGIRNTIYF
>few|TRBJ1-2|TRBV5-1|-
TGCGCCAGCAGCTTGGACAGGGTTTCTAACTATGGCTACACCTTC
CASSLDRVSNYGYTF
>few|TRBJ1-6|TRBV6-5|-
TGTGCCAGCAATTTCGGTCCAAGGGGGAATTCACCCCTCCACTTT
CASNFGPRGNSPLHF
>-|TRBJ1-3|TRBV5-4|-
TGTGCCAGCAGCTTGGTCCAGGCCCCCAGAAACACCATATATTTT
CASSLVQAPRNTIYF
>-|TRBJ1-2|TRBV9|TRBD1
TGTGCCAGCAGCGCCGGGACAGGGGCGGGGAGCTATGGCTACACCTTC
CASSAGTGAGSYGYTF
>-|TRBJ1-5|TRBV29-1|-
TGCAGCGTGGGAGAAAATAGCAATCAGCCCCAGCATTTT
CSVGENSNQPQHF
>-|TRBJ1-2|TRBV2|-
TGTGCCAGCTATCAGTCCTATGGCTACACCTTC
CASYQSYGYTF
>few|TRBJ2-5|TRBV30|TRBD2
TGTGCCTGGAGTAGCGGGACTAGCGGGGGGGCGTCAGAGACCCAGTACTTC
CAWSSGTSGGASETQYF
>-|TRBJ1-3|TRBV2|TRBD1
TGTGCCAGCAGTCCGGGACAGGGGAACGGAAACACCATATATTTT
CASSPGQGNGNTIYF
>-|TRBJ1-1|TRBV7-8|-
TGTGCCAGCAGCTTGGTGAACACTGAAGCTTTCTTT
CASSLVNTEAFF
>-|TRBJ2-5|TRBV7-2|-
TGTGCCAGCAGCTTGGCTGGACCTCGCAAAGAGACCCAGTACTTC
CASSLAGPRKETQYF
>few|TRBJ1-3|TRBV6-1|-
TGTGCCAGCAGTGAGCGAAGGAGTAAGGGAAACACCATATATTTT
CASSERRSKGNTIYF
>-|TRBJ1-6|TRBV18|TRBD1
TGTGCCAGCTCACCCGGGACAGGTCCTACATCACCCCTCCACTTT
CASSPGTGPTSPLHF
>-|TRBJ1-5|TRBV5-1|TRBD1
TGCGCCAGCAGTACGACAGGGGACAATCAGCCCCAGCATTTT
CASSTTGDNQPQHF
>-|TRBJ1-3|TRBV5-1|-
TGCGCCAGCAGCTTGAGGTCGAGCTCTGGAAACACCATATATTTT
CASSLRSSSGNTIYF
>once|TRBJ2-5|TRBV10-3|-
TGTGCCATCAGGAACTCGGGACATTACCAAGAGACCCAGTACTTC
CAIRNSGHYQETQYF
>-|TRBJ2-5|TRBV7-8|-
TGTGCCAGCAGCTCCCCCCCTCTTAGACACCTCCAAGAGACCCAGTACTTC
CASSSPPLRHLQETQYF
>-|TRBJ1-1|TRBV7-9|-
TGTGCCAGCAGCTTAGCGGGGGGGCAAACTGAAGCTTTCTTT
CASSLAGGQTEAFF
>-|TRBJ1-5|TRBV11-2|-
TGTGCCAGCAGCTTAGGACAGGCGGTCAATCAGCCCCAGCATTTT
CASSLGQAVNQPQHF
>-|TRBJ1-2|TRBV5-1|-
TGCGCCAGCAGCTTGGAGGGACGCAATAGGGACGGCTACACCTTC
CASSLEGRNRDGYTF
>-|TRBJ2-3|TRBV11-2|TRBD2
TGTGCCAGCAGCTTAGGCGGCGGGGGGCCCACAGATACGCAGTATTTT
CASSLGGGGPTDTQYF
>-|TRBJ1-2|TRBV7-9|-
TGTGCCAGCAGCAGCTTAGGGTATGGCTACACCTTC
CASSSLGYGYTF
>-|TRBJ2-6|TRBV9|-
TGTGCCAGCAGCGTAGAAGGTCGAAGCTCTGGGGCCAACGTCCTGACTTTC
CASSVEGRSSGANVLTF
>few|TRBJ2-7|TRBV7-9|TRBD1
TGTGCCAGCAGCGAAGGACAGGCCCCTCCCTACGAGCAGTACTTC
CASSEGQAPPYEQYF
>-|TRBJ2-7|TRBV5-1|-
TGCGCCAGCAGCTTCCGGGACGGACAAAGCGAGCAGTACTTC
CASSFRDGQSEQYF